This TCR beta chain was retrieved from a study of T cells after yellow fever vaccination. About the research overall: Where fractions had low cell numbers, libraries were prepared from them with the SMART-Seq v4 Ultra Low Input RNA kit.

By 5'RACE template switching, TCR cDNA was produced, with a universal primer site and UMIs added in the process. Using its own MiXCR run on the 5' RACE reads, TCRdb lists one record per CDR3 protein. The profile shows about 63,000 distinct CDR3 sequences, approximately 7.4% of them singletons. General study findings and limits: Boosting was followed by the reappearance of most primary-vaccination clones (around 96% CD4, roughly 90% CD8).

About this clonotype itself: Antigen specificity is unknown. A much bigger clone sits one base away, suggesting this may be a read error.

This CDR3 has 13 amino acids. Trimming shortened V by 1 base and J by 3 bases, and 7 bases separated the two germline ends. In germline, CDR1 is SGHTA, CDR2 FQGNSA. The TCR comes from a man between 25 and 39 years old who received the YFV17D yellow fever vaccine. The gene calls are TRBV7-2 and TRBJ2-7; no clear D gene. The specimen comprised CD8+ T cells sorted from PBMCs, sampled 15 days after the yellow fever booster vaccination. CDR3 coding DNA: TGTGCCAGCAGCTTAGGTTTCAGCTACGAGCAGTACTTC. It translates to CASSLGFSYEQYF.